The clone carrying this TCR beta chain came up many times. Its antigen is unknown. The data are from a study of early T cells in non-severe SARS-CoV-2 infection. Study in general: Sequenced bulk RNA came from whole blood that was unsorted, and chains were unpaired. Study outcomes and limitations: VDJdb-based annotation leaned toward anti-spike CD8 responses and missed private and CD4 specificities.

Each single cDNA molecule received a unique molecular identifier. MiXCR, applied by TCRdb to the 5' RACE reads, yields one record per CDR3 protein. The repertoire holds 120,000 or so distinct CDR3 sequences, with 10% to 15% as singletons. The CDR3 is 15 residues long. The V segment lost 5 bases and the J segment 5 bases; nucleotides outside the gene matches: 8. The germline V gene encodes CDR1 SEHNR and CDR2 FQNEAQ (reference sequence). The sample in question was whole blood, obtained at baseline. The chain carries TRBV7-9 and TRBJ1-4; TRBD1 matches at 7 bases. This receptor was identified in an adult who was a healthcare worker with PCR-confirmed SARS-CoV-2 infection or an uninfected control (not recorded which). CDR3 coding DNA: TGTGCCAGCAGCCCCCGGGGACAGAAAAATGAAAAACTGTTTTTT. Amino acid sequence: CASSPRGQKNEKLFF.